Below, one T cell receptor (beta chain) is given with its context. Its antigen is undetermined. CDR1 and CDR2 from the germline V gene are LNHDA and SQIVND (reference sequence). Between the trimmed V and J ends, which lost 4 bases and 5 bases, there was a span of 20 bases. The CDR3 has 16 residues. The data were taken from a study of blood T cells in healthy people across ages. General study points: The study lacked donor CMV status, which possibly confounded expanded clonotype changes. One million T cells yielded diversity estimates that were considered underestimates.

Then a second PCR, running roughly 7 to 11 cycles, was carried out with a sample-barcoded 5' primer and a J-beta primer mix. A single record per CDR3 protein comes from TCRdb applying MiXCR to the 5' RACE reads. Among some 690,000 distinct CDR3 sequences listed, about a fifth were seen once. For every donor, a draw yielded 7.5 to 10 milliliters of peripheral blood. This receptor was taken from a man aged 70 or older in good health. Specimen: blood. The chain employs TRBV19 and TRBJ2-5; D might be TRBD2 (7 bases). The chain's CDR3 is CASSKTPGQAGETQYF. The CDR3 DNA reads as TGTGCCAGTAGTAAGACCCCGGGACAAGCGGGGGAGACCCAGTACTTC.